Listed here are 7 T cell receptor beta chains from one sample, sequenced in a study of regulatory T cells in long-lasting Graves disease (dated by TCRdb to the early 2020s). The intended sense of this specimen's time point label: newly diagnosed GD, antithyroid drugs for less than 3 months. For both TCR sequencing and RNA sequencing, RNA was extracted from PBMCs using TRIzol. The library relied on multiplex PCR. Sequencing relied on an Illumina HiSeq 4000. CDR3 regions were amplified by Arm-PCR with iRepertoire HTBI primers to construct TCR beta libraries. TCRdb applied fastp at Q25 and MiXCR to the public reads, then kept only in-frame beta chains. Records with the same CDR3 protein are collapsed into one entry carrying the most frequent genes and DNA. This sample holds 500,000 to 700,000 distinct CDR3 sequences; roughly 15% were observed only once. The ten largest clones capture approximately 20% of the sample.

In addition, the sample was reused for a study of T cells in Graves' hyperthyroidism and ophthalmopathy.

Sequenced here: peripheral blood mononuclear cells (PBMCs), sampled at new diagnosis, from a patient treated with antithyroid drugs. The source is a woman in her 30s with Graves disease. Donor details come from another sample of the same person, matched by shared clones.

The DNA of the CDR3 is TGTGCCACCAGTGATTTTAGGGAAGGCACAGATACGCAGTATTTT. It specifies CATSDFREGTDTQYF. This chain uses TRBV24-1 with TRBJ2-3; no reliable D call. CDR3 size: 15 residues. In germline, CDR1 is KGHDR, CDR2 SFDVKD. V lost 1 base and J 1 base, leaving 8 bases between the germline ends.

This clonotype was detected only a few times. CDR3 sequence (DNA): TGTGCCACCAGCAGAGAACAGGGGTCAAATTCACCCCTCCACTTT. It encodes CATSREQGSNSPLHF. V usage is TRBV15 and J usage is TRBJ1-6, with 7 bases identical to TRBD1. Germline loops: CDR1 LNHNV, CDR2 YYDKDF (reference sequence). After removal of 0 bases from V and 7 bases from J, the junction contained 3 bases not matched to a gene. The CDR3 is 15 residues long.

Many counts were recorded for this clonotype. This rearrangement joins TRBV2 to TRBJ1-1, with unresolved D. The CDR3 totals 15 residues. V was clipped by 4 bases and J by 5 bases, with 17 bases between them. CDR1 is SNHLY, CDR2 FYNNEI, per germline. The CDR3 DNA reads as TGTGCCAGCAGTGTCATCATTCCAAGAGTAACTGAAGCTTTCTTT. Translation gives CASSVIIPRVTEAFF.

This clonotype has just a few counts. The V call is TRBV29-1, the J call TRBJ2-1, with D perhaps TRBD1 (6 bases). Germline CDR1 SQVTM, CDR2 ANQGSEA. V lost 3 bases, J lost 7 bases, and 10 bases lay in between. This CDR3 region has 12 residues. CDR3 residues: CSVEDSSNEQFF. CDR3 nucleotide sequence: TGCAGCGTTGAGGACAGCAGTAATGAGCAGTTCTTC.

The CDR3 region has the DNA TGTGCCAGCAGCCCCCCAACCACATGGAGCTCTGGAAACACCATATATTTT. Translating gives CASSPPTTWSSGNTIYF. The genes are TRBV5-6 and TRBJ1-3; no firm D call. Germline loops: CDR1 SGHDT, CDR2 YYEEEE. The CDR3 length is 17 residues. V lost 4 bases, J lost 0 bases, and 17 bases lay in between.

This clonotype has only a few counts. The genes are TRBV7-9 and TRBJ1-2, with no clear D. CDR1 is SEHNR and CDR2 is FQNEAQ in the germline V gene (reference sequence). Trimming cost V 5 bases and J 0 bases, with 7 bases left between them. This CDR3 contains 13 residues. CDR3 nucleotide sequence: TGTGCCAGCAGCCAACACTCTAACTATGGCTACACCTTC. Protein sequence: CASSQHSNYGYTF.

Ten or more counts support this clonotype. The chain employs TRBV27 and TRBJ1-4; a weak D match, TRBD1 (5 bases). Germline V gene data show CDR1 as MNHEY and CDR2 as SMNVEV (reference sequence). V was pared by 6 bases and J by 7 bases, with 24 bases between. CDR3 size: 17 residues. The CDR3 is CASSQGRGRPGGEKLFF. CDR3 DNA sequence: TGTGCCAGCAGCCAGGGACGGGGGAGGCCTGGTGGTGAAAAACTGTTTTTT.